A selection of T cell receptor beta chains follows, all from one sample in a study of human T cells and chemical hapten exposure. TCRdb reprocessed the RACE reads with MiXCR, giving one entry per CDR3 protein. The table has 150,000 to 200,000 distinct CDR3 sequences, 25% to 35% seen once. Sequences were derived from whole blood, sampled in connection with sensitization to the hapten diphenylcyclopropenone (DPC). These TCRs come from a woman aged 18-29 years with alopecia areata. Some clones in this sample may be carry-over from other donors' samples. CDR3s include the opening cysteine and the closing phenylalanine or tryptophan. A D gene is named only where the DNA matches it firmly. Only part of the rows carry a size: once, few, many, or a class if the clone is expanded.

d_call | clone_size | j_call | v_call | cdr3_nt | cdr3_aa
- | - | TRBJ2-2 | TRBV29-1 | TGCAGCGGTCAGAGGGGCGGGGAGCTGTTTTTT | CSGQRGGELFF
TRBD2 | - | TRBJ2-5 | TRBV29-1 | TGCAGCGTTGAAGGGACTAGCGGGAGTAGTGAGACCCAGTACTTC | CSVEGTSGSSETQYF
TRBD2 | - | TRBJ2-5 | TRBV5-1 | TGCGCCAGCAGCCCAGCCGGGACTAGCGAGGTGACCCAGTACTTC | CASSPAGTSEVTQYF
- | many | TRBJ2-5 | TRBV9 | TGTGCCAGCAGCGTAGAAGATAGCGGGACAGGGAAGACCCAGTACTTC | CASSVEDSGTGKTQYF
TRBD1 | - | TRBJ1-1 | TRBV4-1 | TGCGCCAGCAGATCGACAGGGACAGGCACTGAAGCTTTCTTT | CASRSTGTGTEAFF
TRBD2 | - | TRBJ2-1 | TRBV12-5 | TGTGCTAGTGGACCTGAGGGACTAGCGACCTACAATGAGCAGTTCTTC | CASGPEGLATYNEQFF
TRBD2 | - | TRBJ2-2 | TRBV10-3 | TGTGCCATCAGTTCGCTAGCGGGAGGCCCAAGGTCCGGGGAGCTGTTTTTT | CAISSLAGGPRSGELFF
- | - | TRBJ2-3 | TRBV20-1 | TGCAGTGCTAGAGCCGGGGCAGATACGCAGTATTTT | CSARAGADTQYF
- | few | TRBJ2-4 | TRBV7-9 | TGTGCCAGCACATTCGGGGGTATCAAAAACATTCAGTACTTC | CASTFGGIKNIQYF
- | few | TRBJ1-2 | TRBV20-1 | TGCAGTTCCCGGGGCGCGGACTATGGCTACACCTTC | CSSRGADYGYTF
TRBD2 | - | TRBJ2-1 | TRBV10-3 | TGTGCCATCAGTGATCTAGCGGGACGCAATGAGCAGTTCTTC | CAISDLAGRNEQFF
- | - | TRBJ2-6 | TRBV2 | TGTGCCAGAACAGGGCCCTCTGGGGCCAACGTCCTGACTTTC | CARTGPSGANVLTF
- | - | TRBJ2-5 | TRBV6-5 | TGTGCCAGCAGTCAGTATTCCGGGGGAGGCGGAGAGACCCAGTACTTC | CASSQYSGGGGETQYF
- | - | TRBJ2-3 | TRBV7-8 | TGTGCCAGCAGCCACCGGGAGAGCACAGATACGCAGTATTTT | CASSHRESTDTQYF
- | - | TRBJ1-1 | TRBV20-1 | TGCAGTGCTAACCAGAGGATGACGTATGGTGAAGCTTTCTTT | CSANQRMTYGEAFF
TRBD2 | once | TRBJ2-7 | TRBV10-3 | TGTGCCATCAGCCCAGTGGCGGGGGGTCCCCTTGAGCAGTACTTC | CAISPVAGGPLEQYF
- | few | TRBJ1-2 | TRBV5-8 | TGTGCCAGCAGCCGGAAGCTAGGGGGGCATGGCTACACCTTC | CASSRKLGGHGYTF
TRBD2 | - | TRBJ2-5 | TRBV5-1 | TGCGCCAGCAGCTCTAGCGGGGGGACGGTAATACAAGAGACCCAGTACTTC | CASSSSGGTVIQETQYF
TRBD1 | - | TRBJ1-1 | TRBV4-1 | TGCGCCAGCAGCCAACAGCGGTCAGGGGGCCGCACTGAAGCTTTCTTT | CASSQQRSGGRTEAFF
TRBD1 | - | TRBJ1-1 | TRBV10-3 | TGTGCCATCAGTGAGCCAGGGGGGACTGAAGCTTTCTTT | CAISEPGGTEAFF
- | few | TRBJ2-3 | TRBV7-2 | TGTGCCAGCAGCTTAGCGGCGGGGCAAACAGATACGCAGTATTTT | CASSLAAGQTDTQYF
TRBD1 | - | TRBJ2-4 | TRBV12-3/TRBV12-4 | TGTGCCAGCAGTCTTAGGGTTATCACAGGGGTAGCCAAAAACATTCAGTACTTC | CASSLRVITGVAKNIQYF
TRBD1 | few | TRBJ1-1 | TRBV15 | TGTGCCACCAGCAGGGACAGGGGGACCACTGAAGCTTTCTTT | CATSRDRGTTEAFF